Shown below are 14 T cell receptor beta chains from a single sample sequenced in a study of Graves' ophthalmopathy and Graves' hyperthyroidism. RNA transcripts yielded amplified TCR beta CDR3 regions. The workflow started with a first-round RT-PCR run with HTBI primers and then moved on to a second-round multiplex PCR. TCRdb processed the multiplex PCR reads anew with MiXCR; each CDR3 protein has one entry. The repertoire includes roughly 400,000 distinct CDR3 sequences, about 16% of them detected once, and 1.6% sits in the top ten. The specimen sequenced was peripheral blood. The origin of the receptors is a woman aged 18-29 years with Graves' ophthalmopathy.

The V call is TRBV2, the J call TRBJ2-5; D is possibly TRBD2 (6 bases). V lost 6 bases to trimming and J lost 9 bases, with 11 bases between them. Germline CDR1 reads SNHLY; CDR2 reads FYNNEI. CDR3 length: 11 residues. This chain's CDR3 is CASSQTSAQYF. Here the CDR3 DNA reads TGTGCCAGCAGCCAGACTAGTGCCCAGTACTTC.

This clonotype appeared many times. The chain recombines TRBV7-3 with TRBJ1-5; tentatively, D is TRBD1 (5 bases). This CDR3 comprises 17 residues. V was clipped by 5 bases and J by 3 bases, with 20 bases between them. The germline V gene has CDR1 SGHTA and CDR2 FQGTGA. The CDR3 is CASSPHVLTVFNQPQHF. CDR3 nucleotides: TGTGCCAGCAGCCCTCACGTACTGACAGTGTTCAATCAGCCCCAGCATTTT.

In its sample, this clonotype was seen many times. This chain joins TRBV10-3 and TRBJ1-5; maybe TRBD1 (5 bases). The CDR3 extends over 11 amino acids. CDR1 and CDR2 from the germline V gene are ENHRY and SYGVKD. V was trimmed by 9 bases and J by 8 bases, leaving 11 bases between them. The CDR3 region is CAIGPGEPQHF. DNA of the CDR3: TGTGCCATTGGGCCGGGGGAGCCCCAGCATTTT.

This clonotype showed up many times. V and J are TRBV7-3 and TRBJ1-1, with D possibly TRBD1 on 6 matching bases. The germline V and J ends were trimmed by 4 bases and 2 bases, with 20 bases remaining between them. CDR3 size: 17 residues. Germline CDR1 and CDR2: SGHTA and FQGTGA. CDR3 DNA sequence: TGTGCCAGCAGCTCCTACGGACAGCCCCAACCCAACACTGAAGCTTTCTTT. This encodes CASSSYGQPQPNTEAFF.

This clonotype was counted at least ten times. The chain carries TRBV30 and TRBJ1-1; D may be TRBD1 (5 bases). In germline, CDR1 is GTSNPN, CDR2 SVGIG (reference sequence). Between the trimmed V and J ends, which lost 8 bases and 4 bases, there was a span of 17 bases. CDR3 size: 13 residues. CDR3 protein: CAGILWGGTEAFF. CDR3 coding DNA: TGTGCCGGGATCCTTTGGGGGGGCACTGAAGCTTTCTTT.

This rearrangement joins TRBV7-2 to TRBJ2-7; D call uncertain. Germline CDR1 reads SGHTA; CDR2 reads FQGNSA. Deletions cut 3 bases from V and 7 bases from J, with 16 bases between. This CDR3 comprises 14 residues. The CDR3 sequence: CASSLVSASWEQYF. The CDR3 DNA reads as TGTGCCAGCAGCTTGGTGAGCGCGTCTTGGGAGCAGTACTTC.

The chain is built from TRBV6-1 and TRBJ1-2; 7 nucleotides agree with TRBD1. The length of the CDR3 is 10 residues. V lost 3 bases, J lost 13 bases, and 2 bases stayed unmatched. Per the germline V gene, CDR1 is MNHNS and CDR2 is SASEGT. The CDR3 reads CASSDRGVTF. The CDR3 bases are TGTGCCAGCAGTGACAGGGGGGTCACCTTC.

This clonotype was seen ten or more times. The CDR3: CASRPQGFLHLAYEQYF. As DNA, the CDR3 is TGTGCCAGCAGACCGCAGGGTTTCCTTCACCTGGCCTACGAGCAGTACTTC. The V call is TRBV7-2, the J call TRBJ2-7; D might be TRBD1 (5 bases). Trimming left V 6 bases short and J 2 bases short, with 23 bases between. CDR1 SGHTA and CDR2 FQGNSA come from the germline V gene. This CDR3 comprises 17 residues.

This clonotype was picked up many times. The rearrangement joins TRBV12-5 to TRBJ1-3, with D hard to call. The CDR3 extends over 12 amino acids. The germline CDR1 and CDR2 sequences are LGHNT and FRNRAP. Trimming stripped 11 bases from V and 8 bases from J, with 16 bases between. CDR3 sequence: CACPGSEDTIYF. The DNA for the CDR3 is TGTGCTTGCCCGGGAAGCGAGGACACCATATATTTT.

This clonotype appeared many times. V is TRBV6-1 and J is TRBJ2-7; 7 bases match TRBD2. Trimming took 5 bases from V and 0 from J; bases not matched to a gene: 7. The germline V gene encodes CDR1 MNHNS and CDR2 SASEGT. The CDR3 runs to 15 residues. As DNA, the CDR3 is TGTGCCAGCAGTCAGAGCGGGGAGAGCTCCTACGAGCAGTACTTC. This encodes CASSQSGESSYEQYF.

This clonotype came up many times. The CDR3 bases are TGCGCCAGCAGCCCGTACACAGGGAACACTGAAGCTTTCTTT. Its protein is CASSPYTGNTEAFF. The chain has TRBV5-1 and TRBJ1-1; D possibly corresponds to TRBD1 (5 bases). Trimming took 4 bases from V and 1 from J, leaving 11 bases between them. The CDR3 is made up of 14 amino acids. Germline lookup yields CDR1 SGHRS and CDR2 YFSETQ.

In this sample, this clonotype turned up many times. The gene calls are TRBV12-3 or TRBV12-4 and TRBJ2-2, with D unresolved. The CDR3 totals 15 residues. The V end lost 1 base, the J end lost 2 bases, and 8 bases lay between the germline ends. The CDR3 bases are TGTGCCAGCAGTTTAGTACAAGCTAACACCGGGGAGCTGTTTTTT. Translating it yields CASSLVQANTGELFF.

The chain combines TRBV7-2 with TRBJ1-1; D remains unclear. The V gene's germline CDR1 is SGHTA and CDR2 FQGNSA. CDR3 size: 13 residues. Trimming pared 1 base from V and 10 bases from J, leaving 13 bases between. CDR3 residues: CASSLGRAAGAFF. CDR3 in DNA: TGTGCCAGCAGCTTAGGACGGGCAGCCGGAGCTTTCTTT.

This clonotype was counted at least ten times. The chain is built from TRBV27 and TRBJ2-5, with 8 nucleotides matching TRBD1. CDR1 is MNHEY and CDR2 is SMNVEV in the germline V gene (reference sequence). The CDR3 consists of 15 residues. The junction had 11 bases not matched to a gene; V was cut back by 6 bases and J by 5 bases. This CDR3 reads CASSPTGAPYETQYF. In nucleotides, the CDR3 is TGTGCCAGCAGCCCGACAGGGGCCCCGTATGAGACCCAGTACTTC.